A selection of T cell receptor beta chains follows, all from one sample in a study of follicular helper T cells after annual influenza vaccination. Produced via immunoSEQ multiplex PCR; TCRdb's table is partial and in-frame only. The repertoire holds several thousand clones, roughly 80% seen once, with 3.1% in the top ten. The source was CXCR5+ CD38- circulating T follicular helper cells from blood, collected on the day of influenza vaccination. These receptors came from an adult who received the influenza vaccine. The CDR3 runs from the conserved cysteine through the conserved F or W. Each record gives: D gene, J gene, V gene, clone size, CDR3 DNA, CDR3 protein. A D gene is named only where the DNA matches it firmly. Size values are once, few and many counts, or a class for expanded clones, and some rows have none.

D gene: TRBD1
J gene: TRBJ2-5
V gene: TRBV5-6
clone size: once
CDR3 DNA: TGTGCCAGCAGCTGGGGGCGGACAGGGAGGGAGACCCAGTACTTC
CDR3 protein: CASSWGRTGRETQYF

D gene: NA
J gene: TRBJ2-7
V gene: TRBV19
clone size: NA
CDR3 DNA: TGTGCCAGTAGTATAGAGGCTGGGGACAACTACGAGCAGTACTTC
CDR3 protein: CASSIEAGDNYEQYF

D gene: NA
J gene: TRBJ1-2
V gene: TRBV30
clone size: once
CDR3 DNA: TGTGCCTGGAGCGAAACTAACTATGGCTACACCTTC
CDR3 protein: CAWSETNYGYTF

D gene: TRBD2
J gene: TRBJ2-1
V gene: TRBV7-2
clone size: NA
CDR3 DNA: TGTGCCAGCAGCCCCGGGACTAGCGGATACAATGAGCAGTTCTTC
CDR3 protein: CASSPGTSGYNEQFF

D gene: TRBD1
J gene: TRBJ2-7
V gene: TRBV6-5
clone size: few
CDR3 DNA: TGTGCCAGCAGTTACGGGGACAGGTCGCCACAGTACTTC
CDR3 protein: CASSYGDRSPQYF

D gene: NA
J gene: TRBJ2-1
V gene: TRBV29-1
clone size: NA
CDR3 DNA: TGCAGCGTTGAACCACGATTTGATTCAGAGCGGTTCTTC
CDR3 protein: CSVEPRFDSERFF

D gene: NA
J gene: TRBJ2-5
V gene: TRBV18
clone size: NA
CDR3 DNA: TGTGCCAGCTCACCAGGTAGTACAGCTCAAGAGACCCAGTACTTC
CDR3 protein: CASSPGSTAQETQYF

D gene: NA
J gene: TRBJ2-6
V gene: TRBV2
clone size: NA
CDR3 DNA: TGTGCCAGCAGTGGACGGAGAACTGGGGCCAACGTCCTGACTTTC
CDR3 protein: CASSGRRTGANVLTF

D gene: TRBD1
J gene: TRBJ1-1
V gene: TRBV30
clone size: NA
CDR3 DNA: TGCGCCTGGAATTCCGGGACAGGGCTCACTGAAGCTTTCTTT
CDR3 protein: CAWNSGTGLTEAFF

D gene: TRBD2
J gene: TRBJ2-5
V gene: TRBV10-2
clone size: NA
CDR3 DNA: TGCGCCAGCAGTGTGCGGGGGAGGGAGACCCAGTACTTC
CDR3 protein: CASSVRGRETQYF

D gene: NA
J gene: TRBJ2-7
V gene: TRBV29-1
clone size: NA
CDR3 DNA: TGCAGCGTTCGGAATAGCGATAGGACCTACGAGCAGTACTTC
CDR3 protein: CSVRNSDRTYEQYF

D gene: TRBD2
J gene: TRBJ2-1
V gene: TRBV6-4
clone size: NA
CDR3 DNA: TGTGCCAGCAGTCCCGTAGCGGGCCCTTTGAATGAGCAGTTCTTC
CDR3 protein: CASSPVAGPLNEQFF

D gene: NA
J gene: TRBJ2-7
V gene: TRBV19
clone size: NA
CDR3 DNA: TGTGCCAGTAGCCCCGGGACACCGATCTACGAGCAGTACTTC
CDR3 protein: CASSPGTPIYEQYF

D gene: NA
J gene: TRBJ2-7
V gene: TRBV7-2
clone size: NA
CDR3 DNA: TGTGCCAGCAGCTTAGCGGGCCTGGGGGCCAACGAGCAGTACTTC
CDR3 protein: CASSLAGLGANEQYF

D gene: TRBD1
J gene: TRBJ2-7
V gene: TRBV5-1
clone size: NA
CDR3 DNA: TGCGCCAGCAGCGCAACCTTCAGGGGGCGTTACGAGCAGTACTTC
CDR3 protein: CASSATFRGRYEQYF

D gene: TRBD2
J gene: TRBJ2-5
V gene: TRBV28
clone size: NA
CDR3 DNA: TGTGCCAGCAGTCGCCGACTAGCGGGACGCCTAGAGACCCAGTACTTC
CDR3 protein: CASSRRLAGRLETQYF

D gene: NA
J gene: TRBJ2-7
V gene: TRBV19
clone size: few
CDR3 DNA: TGTGCCAGTAGCAAACAGGGTTTAAAGCCTTATTACTTC
CDR3 protein: CASSKQGLKPYYF

D gene: TRBD1
J gene: TRBJ1-5
V gene: TRBV19
clone size: NA
CDR3 DNA: TGTGCCAGTGGAGTGGGACAGCGAGGGAGCAATCAGCCCCAGCATTTT
CDR3 protein: CASGVGQRGSNQPQHF

D gene: NA
J gene: TRBJ1-5
V gene: TRBV19
clone size: NA
CDR3 DNA: TGTGCCAGTAGTATTATGGGAGCAGATCAGCCCCAGCATTTT
CDR3 protein: CASSIMGADQPQHF

D gene: NA
J gene: TRBJ1-5
V gene: TRBV6-1
clone size: NA
CDR3 DNA: TGTGCCAGCAGTCGAACGGGGCTAAGGCCCCAGCATTTT
CDR3 protein: CASSRTGLRPQHF

D gene: NA
J gene: TRBJ1-5
V gene: TRBV4-2
clone size: NA
CDR3 DNA: TGTGCCAGCAGCCAAGCGGCGAGGGGTGATCAGCCCCAGCATTTT
CDR3 protein: CASSQAARGDQPQHF

D gene: TRBD1
J gene: TRBJ2-7
V gene: TRBV4-1
clone size: NA
CDR3 DNA: TGCGCCAGCAGCCAAGATGGAAATGACAGGGTGGGCGAGCAGTACTTC
CDR3 protein: CASSQDGNDRVGEQYF

D gene: NA
J gene: TRBJ2-3
V gene: TRBV6-1
clone size: NA
CDR3 DNA: TGTGCCAGCATTCTCCAAGGGGGGGAAACGCAGTATTTT
CDR3 protein: CASILQGGETQYF

D gene: NA
J gene: TRBJ1-1
V gene: TRBV19
clone size: NA
CDR3 DNA: TGTGCCAGTAGGTACGGGACGGCGAACACTGAAGCTTTCTTT
CDR3 protein: CASRYGTANTEAFF

D gene: TRBD1
J gene: TRBJ1-2
V gene: TRBV30
clone size: NA
CDR3 DNA: TGTGCCTGGAGTGTACAGGGGAAGAACACCTTC
CDR3 protein: CAWSVQGKNTF

D gene: NA
J gene: TRBJ1-1
V gene: TRBV18
clone size: NA
CDR3 DNA: TGTGCCAGCTCACCGTCGGGGAGGAACACTGAAGCTTTCTTT
CDR3 protein: CASSPSGRNTEAFF

D gene: NA
J gene: TRBJ2-6
V gene: TRBV7-3
clone size: NA
CDR3 DNA: TGTGCCAGCAGCGCTCAGGGGCTAGGTGGGGCCAACGTCCTGACTTTC
CDR3 protein: CASSAQGLGGANVLTF

D gene: NA
J gene: TRBJ2-1
V gene: TRBV27
clone size: NA
CDR3 DNA: TGTGCCAGCAGTTTAGAAAACCCAGCGCGCGCCTACAATGAGCAGTTCTTC
CDR3 protein: CASSLENPARAYNEQFF

D gene: TRBD1
J gene: TRBJ1-4
V gene: TRBV6-1
clone size: NA
CDR3 DNA: TGTGCCAGCAACAGGGGCCGGACAACTAATGAAAAACTGTTTTTT
CDR3 protein: CASNRGRTTNEKLFF

D gene: TRBD1
J gene: TRBJ1-1
V gene: TRBV7-3
clone size: NA
CDR3 DNA: TGTGCCAGCAGCGGAGCCAGGGACAGCGAAGCTTTCTTT
CDR3 protein: CASSGARDSEAFF

D gene: NA
J gene: TRBJ2-3
V gene: TRBV4-3
clone size: NA
CDR3 DNA: TGCGCCAGCAGCCAAGAGTTAGGCCTGATTAACACAGATACGCAGTATTTT
CDR3 protein: CASSQELGLINTDTQYF

D gene: TRBD1
J gene: TRBJ1-5
V gene: TRBV28
clone size: NA
CDR3 DNA: TGTGCCAGTCAGGGGGACAATCAGCCCCAGCATTTT
CDR3 protein: CASQGDNQPQHF

D gene: NA
J gene: TRBJ2-1
V gene: TRBV6-5
clone size: NA
CDR3 DNA: TGTGCCAGCAGCCGGAAGGTCGGCCCCTACAATGAGCAGTTCTTC
CDR3 protein: CASSRKVGPYNEQFF

D gene: NA
J gene: TRBJ2-5
V gene: TRBV7-2
clone size: NA
CDR3 DNA: TGTGCCAGCAGCTTAGCCCCGAAGGAGACCCAGTACTTC
CDR3 protein: CASSLAPKETQYF

D gene: NA
J gene: TRBJ2-3
V gene: TRBV19
clone size: NA
CDR3 DNA: TGTGCCAGTAGTTGGCAGATCACAGATACGCAGTATTTT
CDR3 protein: CASSWQITDTQYF

D gene: NA
J gene: TRBJ2-3
V gene: TRBV4-1
clone size: NA
CDR3 DNA: TGCGCCAGCAGCCAAGAATCGGTCGGAATAGGGGGAGATACGCAGTATTTT
CDR3 protein: CASSQESVGIGGDTQYF

D gene: NA
J gene: TRBJ1-6
V gene: TRBV18
clone size: NA
CDR3 DNA: TGTGCCAGCTCACCAGTGGGGGGGCAAAATTCACCCCTCCACTTT
CDR3 protein: CASSPVGGQNSPLHF

D gene: NA
J gene: TRBJ2-7
V gene: TRBV7-8
clone size: NA
CDR3 DNA: TGTGCCAGCAGCTTAGCCGGAACAGGCTACGAGCAGTACTTC
CDR3 protein: CASSLAGTGYEQYF

D gene: NA
J gene: TRBJ2-5
V gene: TRBV7-2
clone size: NA
CDR3 DNA: TGTGCCAGCAGCACTACCGCGAGGGGGTTCGGCCAAGAGACCCAGTACTTC
CDR3 protein: CASSTTARGFGQETQYF

D gene: TRBD1
J gene: TRBJ2-3
V gene: TRBV29-1
clone size: NA
CDR3 DNA: TGCAGCGTTGATCACAGGGGGCGAGCAGATACGCAGTATTTT
CDR3 protein: CSVDHRGRADTQYF

D gene: TRBD2
J gene: TRBJ2-5
V gene: TRBV30
clone size: NA
CDR3 DNA: TGTGCCTGGGCACTAGCGGGGGGGGGAAAAGAGACCCAGTACTTC
CDR3 protein: CAWALAGGGKETQYF

D gene: NA
J gene: TRBJ1-5
V gene: TRBV6-1
clone size: once
CDR3 DNA: TGTGCCAGCAGTGAAAATCTAGGATTCAATCAGCCCCAGCATTTT
CDR3 protein: CASSENLGFNQPQHF

D gene: NA
J gene: TRBJ2-1
V gene: TRBV5-1
clone size: NA
CDR3 DNA: TGCGCCAGCAGCCCACTAGCGGAGTCAGGGGGTGAGCAGTTCTTC
CDR3 protein: CASSPLAESGGEQFF

D gene: NA
J gene: TRBJ2-7
V gene: TRBV10-1
clone size: NA
CDR3 DNA: TGCGCCAGCAGTGAGTCGAGGCAGCAGAAGGAGCAGTACTTC
CDR3 protein: CASSESRQQKEQYF

D gene: NA
J gene: TRBJ2-5
V gene: TRBV5-8
clone size: NA
CDR3 DNA: TGTGCCAGCAGCTTTAGGGACGGGGCGGAGACCCAGTACTTC
CDR3 protein: CASSFRDGAETQYF

D gene: TRBD1
J gene: TRBJ1-6
V gene: TRBV7-9
clone size: NA
CDR3 DNA: TGTGCCAGCACCCTGACAGGGAATTCACCCCTCCACTTT
CDR3 protein: CASTLTGNSPLHF

D gene: NA
J gene: TRBJ1-2
V gene: TRBV5-4
clone size: few
CDR3 DNA: TGTGCCAGCACCCCTAGGGACACCTTC
CDR3 protein: CASTPRDTF

D gene: TRBD2
J gene: TRBJ2-7
V gene: TRBV29-1
clone size: NA
CDR3 DNA: TGCAGCGAGCACCCGGGACTAGCGGGAGCGCAGTACTTC
CDR3 protein: CSEHPGLAGAQYF

D gene: NA
J gene: TRBJ2-7
V gene: TRBV2
clone size: few
CDR3 DNA: TGTGCCAGCAGTCAGGAATCCTACGAGCAGTACTTC
CDR3 protein: CASSQESYEQYF

D gene: NA
J gene: TRBJ1-2
V gene: TRBV4-2
clone size: NA
CDR3 DNA: TGTGCCAGCACGTCGGGCGACCGACCCTATGGCTACACCTTC
CDR3 protein: CASTSGDRPYGYTF

D gene: TRBD1
J gene: TRBJ1-1
V gene: TRBV5-1
clone size: once
CDR3 DNA: TGCGCCAGCAGCTCGCAGGGGGGGAAGAACACTGAAGCTTTCTTT
CDR3 protein: CASSSQGGKNTEAFF

D gene: TRBD2
J gene: TRBJ2-1
V gene: TRBV4-3
clone size: NA
CDR3 DNA: TGCGCCAGCAGCCAAGAATTAGGTCTAGCGGGGGGTTACAATGAGCAGTTCTTC
CDR3 protein: CASSQELGLAGGYNEQFF

D gene: NA
J gene: TRBJ1-2
V gene: TRBV28
clone size: NA
CDR3 DNA: TGTGCCAGCAGTTCACCGCCACAGGGCCGGGACGGCTACACCTTC
CDR3 protein: CASSSPPQGRDGYTF

D gene: TRBD1
J gene: TRBJ1-4
V gene: TRBV6-1
clone size: NA
CDR3 DNA: TGTGCCAGCAACCGACAGGGGACTAATGAAAAACTGTTTTTT
CDR3 protein: CASNRQGTNEKLFF

D gene: NA
J gene: TRBJ1-2
V gene: TRBV5-8
clone size: NA
CDR3 DNA: TGTGCCAGCAGCTTGGCGGGCTATGGCTACACCTTC
CDR3 protein: CASSLAGYGYTF

D gene: TRBD1
J gene: TRBJ1-1
V gene: TRBV5-1
clone size: NA
CDR3 DNA: TGCGCCAGCAGCTTGTTGGGACAGGGGACACTAATGAACACTGAAGCTTTCTTT
CDR3 protein: CASSLLGQGTLMNTEAFF

D gene: NA
J gene: TRBJ2-1
V gene: TRBV7-7
clone size: few
CDR3 DNA: TGTGCCAGCAGCCAAGACGCGCACAATGAGCAGTTCTTC
CDR3 protein: CASSQDAHNEQFF

D gene: NA
J gene: TRBJ1-5
V gene: TRBV18
clone size: few
CDR3 DNA: TGTGCCAGCTGTGAGGGTATGAATCAGCCCCAGCATTTT
CDR3 protein: CASCEGMNQPQHF

D gene: NA
J gene: TRBJ2-5
V gene: TRBV27
clone size: NA
CDR3 DNA: TGTGCCAGCAACCCGAAGGCTAGCGAAGAGACCCAGTACTTC
CDR3 protein: CASNPKASEETQYF